A selection of T cell receptor beta chains follows, all from one sample in a study of blood T cell repertoires in COVID-19. Only in-frame clones appear in the TCRdb table, and some are missing; sequencing was by immunoSEQ multiplex PCR. The repertoire holds about 80,000 clones, approximately 78% seen once, with 20% to 25% in the top ten. The material sequenced was peripheral blood. These receptors all stem from a human donor in a cohort sampled during active COVID-19. The CDR3 runs from the conserved cysteine through the conserved F or W. The order of the fields is clone size, J gene, D gene, CDR3 length, V gene, CDR3 protein, CDR3 DNA. The D gene is left open where the match is weak. Clone size is given for some rows only: seen once, a few or many times, or a class if the clone is expanded.

>NA|TRBJ1-5|NA|15|TRBV19
CASSIGTVSNQPQHF
TGTGCCAGTAGTATAGGGACAGTTAGCAATCAGCCCCAGCATTTT
>NA|TRBJ2-1|TRBD1|14|TRBV7-9
CASSSGGFYNEQFF
TGTGCCAGCAGCTCAGGGGGATTCTACAATGAGCAGTTCTTC
>NA|TRBJ2-7|NA|14|TRBV6-5
CASKGVRGSGEQYF
TGTGCCAGCAAGGGGGTCAGGGGATCTGGCGAGCAGTACTTC
>NA|TRBJ1-5|NA|14|TRBV28
CASSPGEVWRPQHF
TGTGCCAGCAGCCCGGGGGAGGTTTGGAGGCCCCAGCATTTT
>NA|TRBJ2-2|NA|15|TRBV4-1
CASLPGHRNTGELFF
TGCGCCAGCCTCCCCGGACATAGGAACACCGGGGAGCTGTTTTTT
>NA|TRBJ1-5|NA|12|TRBV28
CASSEVSQPQHF
TGTGCCAGCAGTGAGGTCAGTCAGCCCCAGCATTTT
>NA|TRBJ1-1|NA|16|TRBV2
CASTRYSGHGNTEAFF
TGTGCCAGCACCAGATATTCGGGACACGGGAACACTGAAGCTTTCTTT
>NA|TRBJ2-7|NA|15|TRBV15
CATSRDPGGTYEQYF
TGTGCCACCAGCAGAGACCCAGGGGGGACCTACGAGCAGTACTTC
>NA|TRBJ1-2|NA|13|TRBV14
CASSPSGYTGGTF
TGTGCCAGCAGCCCCTCGGGGTACACTGGAGGCACCTTC
>NA|TRBJ2-1|NA|15|TRBV7-8
CASSGWAGHDNEQFF
TGTGCCAGCAGCGGATGGGCAGGGCACGACAATGAGCAGTTCTTC
>NA|TRBJ1-2|TRBD1|14|TRBV6-5
CASSTGQGSYGYTF
TGTGCCAGCAGTACCGGACAGGGAAGCTATGGCTACACCTTC
>NA|TRBJ2-2|NA|16|TRBV3-1/TRBV3-2
CASSPRTVTNTGELFF
TGTGCCAGCAGCCCCCGGACAGTTACGAACACCGGGGAGCTGTTTTTT
>NA|TRBJ1-1|NA|12|TRBV23-1
CASSQSQAAAFF
TGCGCCAGCAGTCAATCCCAGGCTGCAGCTTTCTTT
>NA|TRBJ2-1|TRBD2|16|TRBV15
CATSRDSSGAYNEQFF
TGTGCCACCAGCAGAGATAGCAGCGGGGCCTACAATGAGCAGTTCTTC
>NA|TRBJ1-6|TRBD1|14|TRBV6-5
CASSFGQGESPLHF
TGTGCCAGCAGCTTCGGACAGGGGGAATCACCCCTCCACTTT
>NA|TRBJ2-5|NA|11|TRBV28
CASSLGRTQYF
TGTGCCAGCAGCCTGGGCAGGACCCAGTACTTC
>NA|TRBJ2-5|NA|15|TRBV3-1/TRBV3-2
CASSQESGGEETQYF
TGTGCCAGCAGCCAAGAAAGCGGTGGAGAAGAGACCCAGTACTTC
>NA|TRBJ2-2|NA|14|TRBV27
CASGRHTNTGELFF
TGTGCCAGCGGCCGACATACGAACACCGGGGAGCTGTTTTTT
>NA|TRBJ2-7|NA|13|TRBV18
CASSPGPRNEQYF
TGTGCCAGCTCACCAGGCCCTAGGAACGAGCAGTACTTC
>NA|TRBJ1-2|NA|13|TRBV3-1/TRBV3-2
CASSQVGASGYTF
TGTGCCAGCAGCCAAGTAGGGGCCAGTGGCTACACCTTC
>NA|TRBJ1-1|TRBD1|14|TRBV5-1
CASSLTGENTEAFF
TGCGCCAGCAGCTTGACAGGGGAGAACACTGAAGCTTTCTTT
>NA|TRBJ2-7|TRBD1|15|TRBV4-1
CASSQDGGTGDEQYF
TGCGCCAGCAGCCAAGACGGAGGGACAGGGGACGAGCAGTACTTC
>NA|TRBJ2-5|TRBD1|13|TRBV25-1
CASSGQGRETQYF
TGTGCCAGCAGTGGACAGGGTAGGGAGACCCAGTACTTC
>NA|TRBJ2-7|TRBD2|14|TRBV11-1
CASSSTGLAIEQYF
TGTGCCAGCAGCTCAACGGGACTAGCGATCGAGCAGTACTTC
>NA|TRBJ2-1|TRBD1|16|TRBV10-3
CAISESLRGRDNEQFF
TGTGCCATCAGTGAGTCGCTCAGGGGGCGGGACAATGAGCAGTTCTTC
>few|TRBJ1-1|NA|17|TRBV7-2
CASSPAPNRRVNTEAFF
TGTGCCAGCAGCCCCGCACCTAATAGACGGGTGAACACTGAAGCTTTCTTT
>NA|TRBJ2-3|TRBD2|12|TRBV27
CASSQRGGQRYF
TGTGCCAGCAGTCAGCGGGGGGGCCAACGGTATTTT
>NA|TRBJ1-4|NA|14|TRBV5-1
CASSGGRYNEKLFF
TGCGCCAGCAGCGGCGGGAGATATAATGAAAAACTGTTTTTT
>once|TRBJ2-2|NA|15|TRBV19
CASGTGGGNTGELFF
TGTGCCAGTGGGACAGGCGGGGGGAACACCGGGGAGCTGTTTTTT
>NA|TRBJ2-7|NA|14|TRBV30
CAWSIARLSREQYF
TGTGCCTGGAGTATTGCCAGGCTATCTCGGGAGCAGTACTTC
>NA|TRBJ1-4|TRBD1|15|TRBV7-9
CASSLVRGPGEKLFF
TGTGCCAGCAGCTTGGTCAGGGGGCCGGGTGAAAAACTGTTTTTT
>NA|TRBJ1-2|TRBD1|13|TRBV12-3/TRBV12-4
CASRPGQVDGYTF
TGTGCCAGCAGACCGGGACAGGTTGACGGCTACACCTTC
>NA|TRBJ2-1|TRBD2|16|TRBV4-2
CASSHLSGGSYNEQFF
TGTGCCAGCAGCCACCTTAGCGGGGGCTCCTACAATGAGCAGTTCTTC
>NA|TRBJ1-2|TRBD1|16|TRBV24-1
CATSDLLLDRANGYTF
TGTGCCACCAGTGATTTGCTCCTCGACAGGGCGAATGGCTACACCTTC
>NA|TRBJ2-2|TRBD2|15|TRBV5-4
CASSLGAGPSGELFF
TGTGCCAGCAGCTTGGGAGCGGGGCCTTCCGGGGAGCTGTTTTTT
>NA|TRBJ1-2|TRBD1|15|TRBV5-4
CASSLGGQFNYGYTF
TGTGCCAGCAGCTTAGGGGGACAGTTCAACTATGGCTACACCTTC
>once|TRBJ2-5|TRBD2|14|TRBV5-4
CASHRGGLQETQYF
TGTGCCAGTCACCGGGGGGGGCTCCAAGAGACCCAGTACTTC
>NA|TRBJ1-2|NA|11|TRBV9
CASGQDYGYTF
TGTGCCAGCGGGCAGGACTATGGCTACACCTTC
>few|TRBJ1-2|NA|13|TRBV6-1
CASSDRAGDGYTF
TGTGCCAGCAGTGACCGCGCAGGGGACGGCTACACCTTC
>NA|TRBJ1-6|NA|15|TRBV7-2
CASSPTGSIASPLHF
TGTGCCAGCAGCCCCACGGGGAGTATTGCTTCACCCCTCCACTTT
>NA|TRBJ2-1|TRBD2|15|TRBV7-9
CASSFTAGSYNEQFF
TGTGCCAGCAGCTTCACAGCGGGGAGCTACAATGAGCAGTTCTTC
>NA|TRBJ1-5|NA|14|TRBV15
CATSRGGVDQPQHF
TGTGCCACCAGCAGGGGAGGAGTGGATCAGCCCCAGCATTTT
>NA|TRBJ2-5|NA|15|TRBV4-2
CASSQDRRGQETQYF
TGTGCCAGCAGCCAAGATCGCAGGGGCCAAGAGACCCAGTACTTC
>NA|TRBJ1-1|TRBD1|14|TRBV3-1/TRBV3-2
CASSQQGQGGEAFF
TGTGCCAGCAGCCAACAAGGACAGGGAGGTGAAGCTTTCTTT
>NA|TRBJ2-7|TRBD1|14|TRBV18
CASSPDRGGNEQYF
TGTGCCAGCTCACCAGACAGGGGCGGCAACGAGCAGTACTTC
>NA|TRBJ1-2|NA|12|TRBV14
CASSQRTYGYTF
TGTGCCAGCAGCCAACGAACTTATGGCTACACCTTC